This T cell receptor (beta chain) was observed in a study of control samples from healthy donors and cancer patients. V was clipped by 0 bases and J by 1 base, with 14 bases between them. The CDR3 has 17 amino acids. Germline V CDR1 and CDR2: SGHRS, YFSETQ. The assay was immunoSEQ multiplex PCR, and TCRdb's table has in-frame clones only and misses some. The repertoire holds roughly 69,000 clones, with around 87% as singletons. This clone was seen only once. This rearrangement joins TRBV5-1 to TRBJ1-3, with a tentative D call TRBD1 (6 bases). Input material: PBMCs. The receptor was isolated from a woman aged 50 to 60 with head and neck cancer. Written as DNA, the CDR3 is TGCGCCAGCAGCTTGGGGCCCGGGACACCTTCTGGAAACACCATATATTTT. Translating it yields CASSLGPGTPSGNTIYF.